This T cell receptor beta chain was documented in a study of response to subunit inactivated influenza vaccine (dated by TCRdb to 2016 to 2019). Context from the whole study: To follow how T cells responded to a trivalent subunit inactivated influenza vaccine, the researchers relied on deep quantitative profiling of the T cell receptor repertoire. What the research found in general, with its limitations: The authors suggested that each seasonal influenza vaccination may recruit only a limited number of new T cells.

Library generation was performed with RT-PCR. Sequencer: Illumina HiSeq 2500. Using fastp trimming at Q25 and MiXCR clonotype assembly, TCRdb reanalyzed the public sequencing data and kept in-frame beta chains. When rows share a CDR3 protein, they turn into one entry using the most common DNA and genes. In all, the sample holds about 800,000 distinct CDR3 sequences, and 20% to 25% of those were seen once. In total, the top ten clones hold 10% of the sample. This clonotype was observed a handful of times. What antigen it recognizes has not been identified. Within one base of it there is no much larger clone, and no base qualities were kept. From cysteine to phenylalanine, the CDR3 is 15 amino acids long. The retained sequence is limited to the CDR3, 45 bases, with the frame set at the first base. CDR1 and CDR2 were assigned from the germline V gene (reference sequence) as LNHNV and YYDKDF. The germline V end is reduced by 1 base and the J end by 5 bases; junction bases left unmatched: 7.

The TCR originated in a man aged 50 to 59 who received an inactivated influenza vaccine. Donor details come from another sample of the same person, matched by shared clones. The sequence joins TRBV15 to TRBJ1-1; 7 nucleotides in the junction match TRBD1. Sequenced here: PBMCs from blood, sampled more than 4 days after vaccination. CDR3 region: CATSRAGQGETEAFF. The bases read TGTGCCACCAGCAGAGCGGGCCAGGGGGAGACTGAAGCTTTCTTT.